Below are 2 T cell receptor beta chains sequenced from a single sample in a study of blood T cell repertoires in COVID-19. Only in-frame clones appear in the TCRdb table, and some are missing; sequencing was by immunoSEQ multiplex PCR. Among 250,000 or so clones listed, 85% to 90% were seen once. Sequencing was carried out using peripheral blood. The receptors originated from a woman aged 40 to 50 who had recovered from COVID-19.

Only a few counts were recorded for this clone. The rearrangement links TRBV9 to TRBJ1-2; D might be TRBD1 (6 bases). Germline V lookup: CDR1 SGDLS, CDR2 YYNGEE. Deletions cut 0 bases from V and 1 base from J, with 13 bases between. CDR3 size: 16 residues. CDR3 in DNA: TGTGCCAGCAGCGTAGCTAGGGGGACGGATAACTATGGCTACACCTTC. Amino acid sequence: CASSVARGTDNYGYTF.

The chain carries TRBV12-3 or TRBV12-4 and TRBJ2-1; 8 bases match TRBD1. V was clipped by 7 bases and J by 4 bases; unmatched bases: 3. This CDR3 comprises 13 residues. CDR3 residues: CASTGTGYNEQFF. The CDR3 DNA reads TGTGCCAGCACCGGGACAGGTTACAATGAGCAGTTCTTC.